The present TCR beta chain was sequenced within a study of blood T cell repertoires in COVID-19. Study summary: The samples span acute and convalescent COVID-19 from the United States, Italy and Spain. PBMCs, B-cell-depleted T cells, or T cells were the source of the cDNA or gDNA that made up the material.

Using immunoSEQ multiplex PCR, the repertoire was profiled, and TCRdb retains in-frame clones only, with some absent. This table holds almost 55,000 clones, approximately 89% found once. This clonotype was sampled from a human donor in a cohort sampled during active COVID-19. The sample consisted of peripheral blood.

The CDR3 nucleotides are TGTGCCAGTAGTTTGAAAACAGGGGACTATGGCTACACCTTC. Translating it yields CASSLKTGDYGYTF. The chain joins TRBV19 to TRBJ1-2; 7 nucleotides agree with TRBD1. Trimming removed 5 bases from V and 3 bases from J; junction bases left unmatched: 6. This CDR3 region has 14 residues. Germline V lookup: CDR1 LNHDA, CDR2 SQIVND (reference sequence).